Shown below are 6 T cell receptor beta chains from a single sample sequenced in a study of shared clonotypes between healthy human individuals. This table comes from immunoSEQ multiplex PCR, and its TCRdb copy is limited to in-frame clones, with some not included. The sample holds approximately 1.1 million clones, approximately 78% seen once. Sequencing input: memory CD4+ T cells from PBMCs. Subset of the sample: CD45RA-negative fraction. These TCRs come from a man aged 18 to 29 in good health. Some clones in this sample may be carry-over from other donors' samples.

The chain uses TRBV5-1 and TRBJ2-7, with TRBD1 matching over 9 bases. CDR3 length: 14 residues. The V and J ends lost 5 bases and 3 bases, in that order; junction bases with no gene match: 6. Germline V gene data show CDR1 as SGHRS and CDR2 as YFSETQ. The CDR3 nucleotides read TGCGCCAGCAGAATAAGGACAGGGGACTACGAGCAGTACTTC. Amino acid sequence: CASRIRTGDYEQYF.

This clone was recorded many times. This sample also contains other DNA sequences that code for the same CDR3. The V call is TRBV30, the J call TRBJ1-2; 7 bases agree with TRBD1. J was trimmed by 4 bases and V by 1 base; bases with no gene match: 3. Germline CDR1 GTSNPN, CDR2 SVGIG (reference sequence). This CDR3 region has 13 residues. Here the CDR3 reads CAWSGRQGYGYTF. DNA of the CDR3: TGTGCCTGGAGTGGTCGACAGGGCTATGGCTACACCTTC.

Only a few counts were recorded for this clone. The same CDR3 arises from other DNA sequences in this sample as well. The chain combines TRBV2 with TRBJ1-5, with D hard to call. Germline values: CDR1 SNHLY, CDR2 FYNNEI. Trimming took 3 bases from V and 6 from J, leaving 3 bases between them. CDR3 size: 11 residues. This CDR3 is CASSDGQPQHF. CDR3 sequence (DNA): TGTGCCAGCAGTGACGGTCAGCCCCAGCATTTT.

The gene calls are TRBV29-1 and TRBJ1-2; 8 bases are shared with TRBD1. CDR1 and CDR2 from the germline V gene are SQVTM and ANQGSEA. The CDR3 sequence is 13 residues long. V shed 6 bases and J 8 bases; nucleotides not matched to a gene: 11. DNA for the CDR3: TGCAGCGTGACCGGACAGGGCTTGGGAGGCTACACCTTC. The encoded protein is CSVTGQGLGGYTF. The full variable domain, completed using reference TRBV29-1 and TRBJ1-2, is SAVISQKPSRDICQRGTSLTIQCQVDSQVTMMFWYRQQPGQSLTLIATANQGSEATYESGFVIDKFPISRPNLTFSTLTVSNMSPEDSSIYLCSVTGQGLGGYTFGSGTRLTVV.

This chain uses TRBV30 with TRBJ2-7; 7 nucleotides line up with TRBD2. This CDR3 has 11 amino acids. With 4 bases clipped from V and 4 bases from J, the junction kept 1 base outside the gene matches. The germline CDR1 and CDR2 sequences are GTSNPN and SVGIG (reference sequence). CDR3 region: CAWTSGYEQYF. CDR3 in DNA: TGTGCCTGGACTAGCGGATACGAGCAGTACTTC.

CDR3 loop: CASRRLGQGAEAFF. The DNA for the CDR3 is TGTGCCAGCCGAAGGTTGGGACAGGGCGCTGAAGCTTTCTTT. The gene calls are TRBV6-5 and TRBJ1-1; 9 bases map to TRBD1. V was clipped by 8 bases and J by 6 bases; unmatched bases: 10. Germline V CDR1 and CDR2: MNHEY, SVGAGI. CDR3 length: 14 residues.